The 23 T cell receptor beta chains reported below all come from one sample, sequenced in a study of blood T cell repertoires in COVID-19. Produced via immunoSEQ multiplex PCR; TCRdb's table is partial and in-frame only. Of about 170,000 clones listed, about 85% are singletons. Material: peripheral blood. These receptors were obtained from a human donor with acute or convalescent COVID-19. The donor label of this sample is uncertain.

The CDR3 DNA reads TGTGCCAGCAGTGAATCCCTCAGGGGAGACGCTGAAGCTTTCTTT. It translates to CASSESLRGDAEAFF. This rearrangement joins TRBV25-1 to TRBJ1-1; D is perhaps TRBD1 (6 bases). The CDR3 totals 15 residues. V gave up 1 base and J gave up 6 bases, with 15 bases separating them. Germline CDR1 is MGHDK and CDR2 is SYGVNS.

CDR3 DNA sequence: TGTGCCAGCTCACAGGCAGGCCTTGGGAGCAATCAGCCCCAGCATTTT. This codes for CASSQAGLGSNQPQHF. V and J are TRBV18 and TRBJ1-5; D ambiguous. V shed 4 bases and J shed 1 base, with 14 bases lying between them. This CDR3 is built from 16 residues. Looked up from germline, CDR1 is KGHSH and CDR2 is LQKENI.

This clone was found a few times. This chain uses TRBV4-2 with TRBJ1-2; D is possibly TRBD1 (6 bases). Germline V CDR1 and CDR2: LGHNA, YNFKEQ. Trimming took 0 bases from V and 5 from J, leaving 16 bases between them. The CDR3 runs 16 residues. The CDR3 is CASSQDVHRDGYGYTF. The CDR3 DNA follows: TGTGCCAGCAGCCAAGATGTGCACAGGGATGGTTATGGCTACACCTTC.

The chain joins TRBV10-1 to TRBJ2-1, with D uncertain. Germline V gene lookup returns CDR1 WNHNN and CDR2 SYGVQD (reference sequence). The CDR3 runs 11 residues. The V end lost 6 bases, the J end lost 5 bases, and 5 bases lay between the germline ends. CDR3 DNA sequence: TGCGCCAGCAGCTCTAACAATGAGCAGTTCTTC. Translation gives CASSSNNEQFF.

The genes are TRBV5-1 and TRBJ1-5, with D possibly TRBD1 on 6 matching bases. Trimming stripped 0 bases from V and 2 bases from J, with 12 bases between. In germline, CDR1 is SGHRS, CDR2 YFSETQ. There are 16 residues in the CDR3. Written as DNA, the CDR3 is TGCGCCAGCAGCTTGGGTGGGGGACAAGGCAATCAGCCCCAGCATTTT. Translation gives CASSLGGGQGNQPQHF. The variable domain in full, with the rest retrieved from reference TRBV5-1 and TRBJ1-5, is KAGVTQTPRYLIKTRGQQVTLSCSPISGHRSVSWYQQTPGQGLQFLFEYFSETQRNKGNFPGRFSGRQFSNSRSEMNVSTLELGDSALYLCASSLGGGQGNQPQHFGDGTRLSIL.

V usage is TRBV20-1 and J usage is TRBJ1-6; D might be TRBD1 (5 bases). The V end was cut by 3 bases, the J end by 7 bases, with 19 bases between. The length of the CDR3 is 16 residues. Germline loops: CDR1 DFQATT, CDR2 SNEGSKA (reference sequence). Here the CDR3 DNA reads TGCAGTGCTAGTGGAAGATCAGGGTTGAACAATTCACCCCTCCACTTT. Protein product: CSASGRSGLNNSPLHF.

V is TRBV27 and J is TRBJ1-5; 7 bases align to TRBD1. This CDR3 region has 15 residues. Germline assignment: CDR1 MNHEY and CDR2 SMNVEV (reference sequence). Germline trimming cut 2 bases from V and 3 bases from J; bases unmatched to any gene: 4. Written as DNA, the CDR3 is TGTGCCAGCAGTTTAGGCAGGGGGGTCAATCAGCCCCAGCATTTT. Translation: CASSLGRGVNQPQHF.

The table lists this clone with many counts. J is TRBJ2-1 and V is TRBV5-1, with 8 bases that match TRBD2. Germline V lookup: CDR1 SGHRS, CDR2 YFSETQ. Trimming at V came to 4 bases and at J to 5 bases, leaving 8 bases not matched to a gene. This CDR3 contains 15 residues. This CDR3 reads CASSPGSSGNNEQFF. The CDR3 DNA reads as TGCGCCAGCAGCCCTGGGAGTAGCGGGAACAATGAGCAGTTCTTC. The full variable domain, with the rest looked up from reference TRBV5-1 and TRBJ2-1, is KAGVTQTPRYLIKTRGQQVTLSCSPISGHRSVSWYQQTPGQGLQFLFEYFSETQRNKGNFPGRFSGRQFSNSRSEMNVSTLELGDSALYLCASSPGSSGNNEQFFGPGTRLTVL.

CDR3 bases: TGTGCCAGCGTCTTCGGACAGGGGAACACCGGGGAGCTGTTTTTT. It encodes CASVFGQGNTGELFF. The gene calls are TRBV28 and TRBJ2-2; 8 bases are a match to TRBD1. V gave up 8 bases and J gave up 1 base; unmatched junction bases: 6. Germline V CDR1 and CDR2: MDHEN, SYDVKM. The CDR3 sequence is 15 residues long.

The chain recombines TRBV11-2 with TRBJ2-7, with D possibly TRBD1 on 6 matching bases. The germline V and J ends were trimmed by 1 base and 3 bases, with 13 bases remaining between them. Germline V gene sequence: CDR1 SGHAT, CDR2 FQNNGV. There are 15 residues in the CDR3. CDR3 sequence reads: CASSLGRGLDYEQYF. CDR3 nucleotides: TGTGCCAGCAGCTTAGGCAGGGGTTTAGACTACGAGCAGTACTTC.

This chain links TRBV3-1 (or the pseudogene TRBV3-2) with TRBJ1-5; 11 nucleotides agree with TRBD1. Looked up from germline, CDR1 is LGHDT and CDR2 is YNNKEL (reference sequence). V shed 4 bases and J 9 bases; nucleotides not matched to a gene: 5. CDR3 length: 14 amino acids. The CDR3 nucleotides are TGTGCCAGCAGCCTTAGGACAGGGGGCACGCCCCAGCATTTT. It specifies CASSLRTGGTPQHF.

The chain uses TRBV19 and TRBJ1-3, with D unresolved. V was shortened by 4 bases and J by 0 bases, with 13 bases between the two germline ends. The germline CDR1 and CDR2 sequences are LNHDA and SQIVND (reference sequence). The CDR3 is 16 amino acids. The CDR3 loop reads CASSTPTRSSGNTIYF. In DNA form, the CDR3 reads TGTGCCAGTAGTACGCCCACAAGGAGCTCTGGAAACACCATATATTTT.

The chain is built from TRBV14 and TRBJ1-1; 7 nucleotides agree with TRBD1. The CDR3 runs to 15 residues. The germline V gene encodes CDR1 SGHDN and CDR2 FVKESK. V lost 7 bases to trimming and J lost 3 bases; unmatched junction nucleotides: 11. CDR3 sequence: CASIPATGRYTEAFF. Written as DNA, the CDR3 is TGTGCCAGCATCCCAGCGACAGGGAGGTACACTGAAGCTTTCTTT.

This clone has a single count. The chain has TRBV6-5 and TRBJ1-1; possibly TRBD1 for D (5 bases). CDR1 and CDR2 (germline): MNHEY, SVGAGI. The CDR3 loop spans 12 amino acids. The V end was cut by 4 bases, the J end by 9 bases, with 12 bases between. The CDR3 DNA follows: TGTGCCAGCAGTTCCCGACAGCAAAAAGCTTTCTTT. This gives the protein CASSSRQQKAFF.

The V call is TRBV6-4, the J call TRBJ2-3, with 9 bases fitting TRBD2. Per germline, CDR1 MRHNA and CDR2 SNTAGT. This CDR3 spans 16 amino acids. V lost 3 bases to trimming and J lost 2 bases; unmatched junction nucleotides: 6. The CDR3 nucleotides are TGTGCCAGCAGTGAGCGACTAGCGGTGCCCACAGATACGCAGTATTTT. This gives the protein CASSERLAVPTDTQYF.

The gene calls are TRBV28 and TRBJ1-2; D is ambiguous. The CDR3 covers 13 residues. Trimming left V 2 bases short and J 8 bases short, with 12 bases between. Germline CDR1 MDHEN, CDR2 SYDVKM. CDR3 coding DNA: TGTGCCAGCAGTTTAGGTCGGTCGAGGGGCTACACCTTC. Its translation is CASSLGRSRGYTF.

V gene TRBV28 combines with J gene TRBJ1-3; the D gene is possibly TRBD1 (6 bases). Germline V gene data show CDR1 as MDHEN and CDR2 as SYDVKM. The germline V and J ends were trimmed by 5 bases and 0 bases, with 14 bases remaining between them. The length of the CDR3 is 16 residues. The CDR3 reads CASSGQMVPSGNTIYF. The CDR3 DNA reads TGTGCCAGCAGTGGACAGATGGTCCCCTCTGGAAACACCATATATTTT.

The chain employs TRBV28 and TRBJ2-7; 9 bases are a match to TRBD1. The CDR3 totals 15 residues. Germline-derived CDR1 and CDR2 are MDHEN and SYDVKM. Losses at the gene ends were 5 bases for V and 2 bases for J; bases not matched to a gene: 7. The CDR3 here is CASSTTGTGTYEQYF. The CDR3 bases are TGTGCCAGCAGTACCACCGGGACAGGGACCTACGAGCAGTACTTC.

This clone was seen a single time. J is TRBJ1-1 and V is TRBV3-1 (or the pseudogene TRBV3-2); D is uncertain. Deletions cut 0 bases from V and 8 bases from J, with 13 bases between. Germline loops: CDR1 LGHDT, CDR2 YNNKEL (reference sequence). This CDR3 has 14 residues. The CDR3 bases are TGTGCCAGCAGCCAAGATCTTGTGGGGAGGGAAGCTTTCTTT. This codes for CASSQDLVGREAFF.

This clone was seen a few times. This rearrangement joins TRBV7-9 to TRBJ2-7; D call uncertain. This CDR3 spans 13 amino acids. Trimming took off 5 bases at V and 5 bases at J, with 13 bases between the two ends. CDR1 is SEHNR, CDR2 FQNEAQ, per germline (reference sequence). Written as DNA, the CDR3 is TGTGCCAGCAGCCCGAGGCGTGTAAACGAGCAGTACTTC. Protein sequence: CASSPRRVNEQYF. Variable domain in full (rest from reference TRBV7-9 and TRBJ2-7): DTGVSQNPRHKITKRGQNVTFRCDPISEHNRLYWYRQTLGQGPEFLTYFQNEAQLEKSRLLSDRFSAERPKGSFSTLEIQRTEQGDSAMYLCASSPRRVNEQYFGPGTRLTVT.

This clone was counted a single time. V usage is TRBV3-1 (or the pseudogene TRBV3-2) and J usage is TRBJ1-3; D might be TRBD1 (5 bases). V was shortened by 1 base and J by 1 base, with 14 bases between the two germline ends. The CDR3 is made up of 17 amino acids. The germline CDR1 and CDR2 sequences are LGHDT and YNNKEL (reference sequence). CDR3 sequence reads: CASSQVGRAGSGNTIYF. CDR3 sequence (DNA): TGTGCCAGCAGCCAAGTCGGCAGGGCAGGTTCTGGAAACACCATATATTTT.

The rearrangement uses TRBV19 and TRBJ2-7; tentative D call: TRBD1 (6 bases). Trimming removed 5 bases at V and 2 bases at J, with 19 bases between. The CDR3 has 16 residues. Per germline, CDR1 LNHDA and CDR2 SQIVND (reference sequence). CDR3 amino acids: CASSPFSGAAPYEQYF. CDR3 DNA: TGTGCCAGTAGTCCCTTTTCAGGGGCAGCCCCCTACGAGCAGTACTTC.

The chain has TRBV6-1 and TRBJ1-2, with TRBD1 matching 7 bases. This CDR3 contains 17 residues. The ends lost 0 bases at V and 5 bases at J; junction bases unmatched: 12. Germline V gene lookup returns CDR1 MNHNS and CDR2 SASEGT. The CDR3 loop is CASSEAGLVTGAYGYTF. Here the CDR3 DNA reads TGTGCCAGCAGTGAAGCGGGGTTGGTTACAGGGGCATATGGCTACACCTTC.